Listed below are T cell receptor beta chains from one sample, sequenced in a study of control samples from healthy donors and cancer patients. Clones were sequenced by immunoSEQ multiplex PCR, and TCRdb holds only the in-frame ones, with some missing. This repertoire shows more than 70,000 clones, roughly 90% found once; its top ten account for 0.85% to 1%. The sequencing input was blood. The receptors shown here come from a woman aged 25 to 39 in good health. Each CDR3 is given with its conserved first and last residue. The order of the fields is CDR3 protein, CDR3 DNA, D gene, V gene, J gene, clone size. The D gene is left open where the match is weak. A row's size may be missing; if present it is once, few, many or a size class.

CDR3: CASTQGVSNQPQHF; DNA: TGTGCCAGCACCCAAGGGGTTAGCAATCAGCCCCAGCATTTT; D: NA; V: TRBV7-8; J: TRBJ1-5; size: NA
CDR3: CASTLTRTSGRDEQFF; DNA: TGTGCCAGCACCCTAACCCGGACTAGCGGGAGGGATGAGCAGTTCTTC; D: TRBD2; V: TRBV7-6; J: TRBJ2-1; size: NA
CDR3: CASSRAEELFF; DNA: TGTGCCAGCAGCCGAGCGGAGGAGCTGTTTTTT; D: NA; V: TRBV7-2; J: TRBJ2-2; size: NA
CDR3: CASSLTNRNYGYTF; DNA: TGTGCCAGCTCCCTTACTAACAGAAACTATGGCTACACCTTC; D: NA; V: TRBV18; J: TRBJ1-2; size: few
CDR3: CASSRVNTEAFF; DNA: TGTGCCAGCAGCAGGGTGAACACTGAAGCTTTCTTT; D: NA; V: TRBV3-1/TRBV3-2; J: TRBJ1-1; size: NA
CDR3: CASSQVPRGLRGYTF; DNA: TGTGCCAGCAGCCAAGTTCCGAGGGGTCTTCGAGGCTACACCTTC; D: NA; V: TRBV14; J: TRBJ1-2; size: NA
CDR3: CASQGGGSGEQFF; DNA: TGTGCCAGCCAAGGGGGAGGGAGCGGAGAGCAGTTCTTC; D: NA; V: TRBV12-3/TRBV12-4; J: TRBJ2-1; size: NA
CDR3: CATSRTGAYNEQFF; DNA: TGTGCCACCAGCCGGACAGGGGCCTACAATGAGCAGTTCTTC; D: TRBD1; V: TRBV24-1; J: TRBJ2-1; size: NA
CDR3: CASSWGGVDTGELFF; DNA: TGTGCCAGCAGTTGGGGGGGGGTTGACACCGGGGAGCTGTTTTTT; D: TRBD2; V: TRBV28; J: TRBJ2-2; size: NA
CDR3: CASSPGEHRGAVF; DNA: TGTGCCAGCAGCCCGGGCGAGCACCGGGGAGCTGTTTTT; D: NA; V: TRBV7-4; J: TRBJ2-2; size: once
CDR3: CARGYNEQFF; DNA: TGTGCCCGAGGGTACAATGAGCAGTTCTTC; D: NA; V: TRBV30; J: TRBJ2-1; size: NA
CDR3: CASSPSTGYNSPLHF; DNA: TGTGCCAGCAGTCCCAGCACGGGGTATAATTCACCCCTCCACTTT; D: NA; V: TRBV28; J: TRBJ1-6; size: NA
CDR3: CASSLAQRGSGYTF; DNA: TGTGCCAGCAGCTTAGCGCAGCGAGGGAGTGGCTACACCTTC; D: NA; V: TRBV7-2; J: TRBJ1-2; size: NA
CDR3: CASSSGPLYEQYF; DNA: TGTGCCAGCAGTTCAGGTCCCCTCTACGAGCAGTACTTC; D: NA; V: TRBV28; J: TRBJ2-7; size: NA
CDR3: CASSRDPGWGQQFF; DNA: TGTGCCAGCTCTCGGGACCCAGGGTGGGGTCAGCAGTTCTTC; D: NA; V: TRBV6-4; J: TRBJ2-1; size: NA
CDR3: CAWSRGRYEQYF; DNA: TGTGCCTGGAGTAGGGGAAGGTACGAGCAGTACTTC; D: NA; V: TRBV30; J: TRBJ2-7; size: NA
CDR3: CASSWDSSYNEQFF; DNA: TGTGCCAGCAGTTGGGACAGCTCCTACAATGAGCAGTTCTTC; D: TRBD1; V: TRBV6-5; J: TRBJ2-1; size: NA
CDR3: CATSRLLAGNGYTF; DNA: TGTGCCACCAGCAGGCTTTTAGCAGGGAATGGCTACACCTTC; D: NA; V: TRBV15; J: TRBJ1-2; size: NA
CDR3: CASSQTRDRVGGYTF; DNA: TGTGCCAGCAGCCAGACTCGGGACAGGGTAGGAGGCTACACCTTC; D: TRBD1; V: TRBV7-2; J: TRBJ1-2; size: NA
CDR3: CASSAGQDYTEAFF; DNA: TGTGCCAGCAGCGCCGGACAGGACTACACTGAAGCTTTCTTT; D: TRBD1; V: TRBV6-5; J: TRBJ1-1; size: NA
CDR3: CASSPSALLGGANVLTF; DNA: TGTGCCAGCAGTCCGTCGGCTCTCTTGGGCGGGGCCAACGTCCTGACTTTC; D: NA; V: TRBV6-7; J: TRBJ2-6; size: NA
CDR3: CNVEDGRGVTGELFF; DNA: TGCAACGTTGAGGACGGGAGGGGAGTTACGGGGGAGCTGTTTTTT; D: TRBD2; V: TRBV29-1; J: TRBJ2-2; size: once
CDR3: CASSPDQTGTGNTIYF; DNA: TGCGCCAGCAGCCCCGACCAGACTGGGACTGGAAACACCATATATTTT; D: NA; V: TRBV5-1; J: TRBJ1-3; size: NA